The present entry profiles one T cell receptor (beta chain) with its context. The source of the sample is a study of T-cell memory formation after mild COVID-19. Study as a whole: In these data, TCR clusters were largely donor specific.

It was 5'RACE with constant-segment primers that produced the TCR alpha and TCR beta cDNA libraries, which carried sample barcodes and UMIs. TCRdb analysed the 5' RACE reads with MiXCR anew, one entry per CDR3 protein. The sample lists 390,000 or so distinct CDR3 sequences; 16% were seen once. The CDR3 contains 16 residues. V was pared by 3 bases and J by 0 bases, with 14 bases between. The source material was PBMCs or a T cell subset sorted from them (not recorded which). The V and J genes are TRBV12-3 or TRBV12-4 and TRBJ1-1; D ambiguous. The receptor was isolated from a man aged 18 to 30 who had mild COVID-19 (a few samples of this study predate the infection). Cell type and time point are not known. This CDR3 is CASSFGPEFMNTEAFF. The CDR3 nucleotides are TGTGCCAGCAGTTTTGGGCCGGAGTTTATGAACACTGAAGCTTTCTTT.